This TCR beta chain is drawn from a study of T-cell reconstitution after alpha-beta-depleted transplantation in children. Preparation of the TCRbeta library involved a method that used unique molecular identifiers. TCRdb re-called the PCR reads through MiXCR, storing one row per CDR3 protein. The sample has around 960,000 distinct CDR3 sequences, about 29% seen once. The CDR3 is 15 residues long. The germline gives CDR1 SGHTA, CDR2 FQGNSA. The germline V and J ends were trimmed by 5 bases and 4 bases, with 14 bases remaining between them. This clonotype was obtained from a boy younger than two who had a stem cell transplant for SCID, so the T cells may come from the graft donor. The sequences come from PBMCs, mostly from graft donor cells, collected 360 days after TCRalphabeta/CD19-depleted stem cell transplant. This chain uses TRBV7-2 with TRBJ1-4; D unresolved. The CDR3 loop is CASSAGEHYNEKLFF. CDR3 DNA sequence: TGTGCCAGCAGCGCCGGGGAGCACTATAATGAAAAACTGTTTTTT.